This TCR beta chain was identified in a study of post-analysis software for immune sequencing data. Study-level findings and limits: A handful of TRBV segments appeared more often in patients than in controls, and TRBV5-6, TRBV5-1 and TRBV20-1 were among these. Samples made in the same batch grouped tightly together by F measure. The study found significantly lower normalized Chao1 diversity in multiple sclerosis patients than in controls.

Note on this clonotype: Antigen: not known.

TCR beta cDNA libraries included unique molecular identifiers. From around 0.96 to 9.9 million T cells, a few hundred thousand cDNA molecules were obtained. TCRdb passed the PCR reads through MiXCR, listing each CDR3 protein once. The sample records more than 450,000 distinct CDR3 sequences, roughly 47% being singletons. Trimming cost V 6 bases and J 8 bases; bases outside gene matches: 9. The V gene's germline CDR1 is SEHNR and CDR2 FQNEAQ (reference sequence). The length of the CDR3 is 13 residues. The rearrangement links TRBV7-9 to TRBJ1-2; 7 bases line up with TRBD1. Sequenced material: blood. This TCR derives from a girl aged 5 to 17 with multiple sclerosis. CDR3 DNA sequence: TGTGCCAGCAGTTACCGACAGGGAGAGGGCTACACCTTC. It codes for CASSYRQGEGYTF.